Reported below is one T cell receptor (beta chain). Its specificity is not known. Sampled while nominally healthy, donors likely had unrecorded immune exposures. These data originate in a study of cytomegalovirus exposure and HLA in healthy donors. Overall study: HLA-typed donors were the source of roughly 85 million unique TCRs held in an early data release. Study outcomes and limitations: 16,951 TCR beta sequences were associated with HLA alleles at 0.05 false discovery rate in a later analysis.

A multiplex PCR was run with 60 Vbeta primers and 13 Jbeta primers. Sequencing was performed with immunoSEQ multiplex PCR; in TCRdb, only in-frame clones are kept and a portion is missing. The sample records 120,000 or so clones, 80% being singletons. Input material: PBMCs. The sequence was collected from a man aged 40-49 years in good health and CMV-seronegative.

Here the CDR3 DNA reads TGCGCCAGCAGCTTGGAAGTAGCGGGAGTCAACGAGCAGTACTTC. This encodes CASSLEVAGVNEQYF. V is TRBV5-1 and J is TRBJ2-7; 9 positions match TRBD2. Trimming cost V 0 bases and J 5 bases; bases outside gene matches: 6. From germline, CDR1 is SGHRS and CDR2 YFSETQ. The CDR3 is 15 residues long. The whole variable domain, filled in from reference TRBV5-1 and TRBJ2-7, reads KAGVTQTPRYLIKTRGQQVTLSCSPISGHRSVSWYQQTPGQGLQFLFEYFSETQRNKGNFPGRFSGRQFSNSRSEMNVSTLELGDSALYLCASSLEVAGVNEQYFGPGTRLTVT.